This TCR beta chain stems from a study of T-cell memory formation after mild COVID-19. For the study at large: Across donors, TCR clusters were largely donor specific. General study results and limits: Pre-infection memory showed some responding clones, and this suggested that cross-reactive memory joined. Later expanders leaned CD4+, whereas clones that contracted between day 15 and 85 were balanced CD4/CD8.

Employing constant-segment primers, 5'RACE generated TCR alpha and TCR beta cDNA libraries bearing sample barcodes and UMIs. Each CDR3 protein gets one entry after TCRdb re-called the 5' RACE reads with MiXCR. Of around 410,000 distinct CDR3 sequences listed, about 25% were seen once; the top ten hold around 13%. Regarding this clonotype: Its antigen is unknown.

Sample: PBMCs or a T cell subset sorted from them (not recorded which). The sequence was obtained from an adult woman who had mild COVID-19 (a few samples of this study predate the infection). Cell type and time point are not known.

CDR3 residues: CASKIIQGREQFF. The CDR3 DNA is TGTGCCAGCAAGATAATACAGGGTCGCGAGCAGTTCTTC. The genes are TRBV7-9 and TRBJ2-1, with TRBD1 as a possible D gene (6 bases). This CDR3 is built from 13 residues. CDR1 is SEHNR, CDR2 FQNEAQ, per germline (reference sequence). V lost 7 bases to trimming and J lost 10 bases, with 17 bases between them.